This T cell receptor (beta chain) derives from a study of sequential checkpoint blockade in melanoma. At the level of the study: First-line arms were nivolumab then ipilimumab, or the reverse, randomized 1:1.

Method: immunoSEQ multiplex PCR; TCRdb's copy keeps in-frame clones and lacks some. The sample lists 5,500 or so clones, 48% occurring once. As for treatment: randomized to nivolumab then ipilimumab (arm A) or the reverse (arm B). From germline, CDR1 is SGHDT and CDR2 YYEEEE. The CDR3 runs 14 residues. V lost 4 bases and J 5 bases, leaving 13 bases between the germline ends. The receptor comes from a human patient with melanoma. Some clones in this sample may be carry-over from other donors' samples. V usage is TRBV5-6 and J usage is TRBJ1-5, with D possibly being TRBD1 (5 bases). The input for sequencing was CD8+ T cells sorted from blood (inferred from file names), taken from a patient given nivolumab and ipilimumab in sequence. The CDR3 spells CASSQGLQYQPQHF. The CDR3 coding sequence is TGTGCCAGCAGCCAGGGACTGCAATATCAGCCCCAGCATTTT.